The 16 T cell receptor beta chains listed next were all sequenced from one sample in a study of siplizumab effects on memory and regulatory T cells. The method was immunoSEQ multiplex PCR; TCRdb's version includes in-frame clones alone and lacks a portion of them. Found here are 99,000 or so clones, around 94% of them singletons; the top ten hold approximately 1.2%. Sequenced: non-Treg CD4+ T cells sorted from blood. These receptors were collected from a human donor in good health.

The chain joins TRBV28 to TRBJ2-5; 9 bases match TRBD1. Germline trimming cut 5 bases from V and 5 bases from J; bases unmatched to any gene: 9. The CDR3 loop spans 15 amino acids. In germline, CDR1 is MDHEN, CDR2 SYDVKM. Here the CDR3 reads CASSTGQGPRETQYF. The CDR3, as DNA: TGTGCCAGCAGTACTGGACAGGGGCCACGGGAGACCCAGTACTTC.

CDR3 sequence reads: CASEYGEQYF. The CDR3 DNA reads TGTGCCAGTGAATACGGCGAGCAGTACTTC. V is TRBV6-1 and J is TRBJ2-5; D unclear. TRBJ2-7 matches the DNA end more closely, so the J call is doubtful. The V gene's germline CDR1 is MNHNS and CDR2 SASEGT. This CDR3 contains 10 residues.

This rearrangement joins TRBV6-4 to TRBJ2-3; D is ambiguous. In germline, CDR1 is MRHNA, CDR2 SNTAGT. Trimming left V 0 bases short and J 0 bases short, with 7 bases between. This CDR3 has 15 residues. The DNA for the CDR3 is TGTGCCAGCAGTGACTCGAGACTTAGCACAGATACGCAGTATTTT. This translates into CASSDSRLSTDTQYF.

CDR3 nucleotides: TGTGCCAGTAGTATCAGGGGGGTGGCTGAAAAACTGTTTTTT. Amino acid sequence: CASSIRGVAEKLFF. The chain combines TRBV19 with TRBJ1-4, with 7 bases that match TRBD1. Germline V gives CDR1 LNHDA, CDR2 SQIVND (reference sequence). Trimming removed 3 bases from V and 7 bases from J; junction bases left unmatched: 5. The CDR3 has 14 amino acids.

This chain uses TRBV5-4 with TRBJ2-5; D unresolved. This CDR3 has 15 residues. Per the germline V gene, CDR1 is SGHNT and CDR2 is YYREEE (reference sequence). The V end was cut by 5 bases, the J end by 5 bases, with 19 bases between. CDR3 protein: CASRRASGSLETQYF. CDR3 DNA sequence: TGTGCCAGCAGACGAGCGTCCGGGTCCTTGGAGACCCAGTACTTC.

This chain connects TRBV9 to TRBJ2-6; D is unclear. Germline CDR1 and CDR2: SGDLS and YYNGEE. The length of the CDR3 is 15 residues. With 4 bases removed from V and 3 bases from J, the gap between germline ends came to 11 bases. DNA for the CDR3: TGTGCCAGCAGCTCTACCTGGGGTGGGGCCAACGTCCTGACTTTC. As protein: CASSSTWGGANVLTF.

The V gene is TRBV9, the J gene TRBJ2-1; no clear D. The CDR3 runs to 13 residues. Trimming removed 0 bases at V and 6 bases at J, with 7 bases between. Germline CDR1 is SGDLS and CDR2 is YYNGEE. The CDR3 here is CASSVATGNEQFF. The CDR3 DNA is TGTGCCAGCAGCGTAGCTACGGGCAATGAGCAGTTCTTC.

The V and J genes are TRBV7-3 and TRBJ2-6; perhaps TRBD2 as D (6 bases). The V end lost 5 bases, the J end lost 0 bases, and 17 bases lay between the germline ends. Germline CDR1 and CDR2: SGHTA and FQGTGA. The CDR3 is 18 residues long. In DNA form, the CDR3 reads TGTGCCAGCAGCCGCCTGGCGGGGCCTAGCTCTGGGGCCAACGTCCTGACTTTC. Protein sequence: CASSRLAGPSSGANVLTF. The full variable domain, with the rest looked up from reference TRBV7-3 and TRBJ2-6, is GAGVSQTPSNKVTEKGKYVELRCDPISGHTALYWYRQSLGQGPEFLIYFQGTGAADDSGLPNDRFFAVRPEGSVSTLKIQRTERGDSAVYLCASSRLAGPSSGANVLTFGAGSRLTVL.

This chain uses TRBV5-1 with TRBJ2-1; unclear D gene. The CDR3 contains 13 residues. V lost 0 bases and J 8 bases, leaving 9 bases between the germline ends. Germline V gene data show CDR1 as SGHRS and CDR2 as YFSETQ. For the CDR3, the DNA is TGCGCCAGCAGCTTGGACGTCAGCGATGAGCAGTTCTTC. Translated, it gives CASSLDVSDEQFF.

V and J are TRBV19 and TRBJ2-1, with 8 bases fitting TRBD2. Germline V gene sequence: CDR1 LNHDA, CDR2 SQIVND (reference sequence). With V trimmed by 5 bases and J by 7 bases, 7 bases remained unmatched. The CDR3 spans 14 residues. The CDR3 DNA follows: TGTGCCAGTAGTCCCGGACTAGCAGGGAATGAGCAGTTCTTC. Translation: CASSPGLAGNEQFF.

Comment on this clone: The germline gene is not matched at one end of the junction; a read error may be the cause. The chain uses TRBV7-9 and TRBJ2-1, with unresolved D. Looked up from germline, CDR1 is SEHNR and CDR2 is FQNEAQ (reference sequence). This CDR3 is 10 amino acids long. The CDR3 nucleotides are TGTGCCAGCAGCTTAGTAGTTTCCCTCTTC. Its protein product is CASSLVVSLF.

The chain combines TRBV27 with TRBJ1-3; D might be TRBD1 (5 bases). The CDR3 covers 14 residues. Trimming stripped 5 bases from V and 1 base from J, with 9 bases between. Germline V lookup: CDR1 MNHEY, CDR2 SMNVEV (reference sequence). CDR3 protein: CASSEGASGNTIYF. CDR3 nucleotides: TGTGCCAGCAGTGAAGGGGCTTCTGGAAACACCATATATTTT.

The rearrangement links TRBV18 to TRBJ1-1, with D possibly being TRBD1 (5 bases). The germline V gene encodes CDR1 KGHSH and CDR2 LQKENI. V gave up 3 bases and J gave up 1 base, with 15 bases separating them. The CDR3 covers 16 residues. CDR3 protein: CASSPLQGAQNTEAFF. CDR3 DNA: TGTGCCAGCTCACCGCTTCAAGGGGCGCAGAACACTGAAGCTTTCTTT. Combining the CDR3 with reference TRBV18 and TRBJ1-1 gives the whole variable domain NAGVMQNPRHLVRRRGQEARLRCSPMKGHSHVYWYRQLPEEGLKFMVYLQKENIIDESGMPKERFSAEFPKEGPSILRIQQVVRGDSAAYFCASSPLQGAQNTEAFFGQGTRLTVV.

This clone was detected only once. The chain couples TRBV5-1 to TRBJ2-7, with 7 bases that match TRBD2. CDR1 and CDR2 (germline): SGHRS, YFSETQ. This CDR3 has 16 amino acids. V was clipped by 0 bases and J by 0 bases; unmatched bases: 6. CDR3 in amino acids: CASSLARGDYSYEQYF. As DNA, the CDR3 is TGCGCCAGCAGCTTGGCCCGAGGGGACTACTCCTACGAGCAGTACTTC.

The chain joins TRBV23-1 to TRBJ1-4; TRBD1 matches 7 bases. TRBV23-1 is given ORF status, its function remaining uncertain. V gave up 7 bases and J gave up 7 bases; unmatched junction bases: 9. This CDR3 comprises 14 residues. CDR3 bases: TGCGCCAGCACCACAGGGGCCCCTGGTGAAAAACTGTTTTTT. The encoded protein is CASTTGAPGEKLFF.

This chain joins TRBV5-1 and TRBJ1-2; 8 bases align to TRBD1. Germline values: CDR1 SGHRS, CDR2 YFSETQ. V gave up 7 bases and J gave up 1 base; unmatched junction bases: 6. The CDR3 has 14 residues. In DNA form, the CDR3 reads TGCGCCAGCTCCATCAGGGGGCTTAACTATGGCTACACCTTC. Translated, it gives CASSIRGLNYGYTF.